This T cell receptor (beta chain) derives from a study of OX40 agonist ivuxolimab in advanced cancers. Study information: Every 2 weeks, ivuxolimab was infused into the patients intravenously at between 0.01 and 10 mg/kg.

The CDR3 consists of 13 residues. Trimming at V came to 6 bases and at J to 5 bases, leaving 5 bases not matched to a gene. Germline CDR1 SGHNT, CDR2 YYREEE (reference sequence). Assay used: immunoSEQ multiplex PCR; TCRdb lists only in-frame clones, some missing. The data show 65,000 to 85,000 clones, approximately 86% seen once. The rearrangement links TRBV5-4 to TRBJ2-1, with 7 bases matching TRBD1. The source is an adult with an advanced solid tumor such as melanoma, head and neck, liver or kidney cancer. The sample in question was CD4+ or CD8+ T cells sorted from blood, obtained in a trial of the OX40 agonist ivuxolimab. CDR3 sequence reads: CASMAGGNNEQFF. The CDR3 DNA is TGTGCCAGCATGGCAGGGGGTAACAATGAGCAGTTCTTC.